This is a list of T cell receptor beta chains from one sample in a study of blood T cell repertoires in COVID-19. Profiled with immunoSEQ multiplex PCR; TCRdb holds only in-frame clones, not every one. The table lists roughly 110,000 clones, 82% of them singletons, with approximately 7.9% in the top ten. Sample: peripheral blood. The source of these receptors is a man between 65 and 85 years old with acute or convalescent COVID-19. CDR3s include the opening cysteine and the closing phenylalanine or tryptophan. D genes are given only for firm matches. For some rows the clone size is stated as once, few or many, or as a class when expanded; others skip it.

clone_size	d_call	v_call	j_call	cdr3_nt	cdr3_aa
.	.	TRBV2	TRBJ2-7	TGTGCCACCATGGGCTTTGTGCGTTTGGGGCAGTACTTC	CATMGFVRLGQYF
.	TRBD2	TRBV11-2	TRBJ2-3	TGTGCCAGCACCCAAGGGACTAGCGGTTTTGGAGATACGCAGTATTTT	CASTQGTSGFGDTQYF
.	.	TRBV9	TRBJ2-1	TGTGCCAGCAGCGTAGCACTGAACAATGAGCAGTTCTTC	CASSVALNNEQFF
.	TRBD1	TRBV5-1	TRBJ2-6	TGCGCCAGCAGCGGACAGGGGACCGGGGCCAACGTCCTGACTTTC	CASSGQGTGANVLTF
.	TRBD2	TRBV4-1	TRBJ2-3	TGCGCCAGCAGCCAAGATTTCCTAGCGGGAGGGCGGGCAGATACGCAGTATTTT	CASSQDFLAGGRADTQYF
.	.	TRBV7-9	TRBJ1-3	TGTGCCAGCAGCCCCCTTTACAGCTCTGGAAACACCATATATTTT	CASSPLYSSGNTIYF
.	.	TRBV5-1	TRBJ2-5	TGCGCCAGCAGCTTTAATCTGGTATCCCAGGGGACCCAGTACTTC	CASSFNLVSQGTQYF
.	TRBD1	TRBV29-1	TRBJ1-5	TGCAGCGTTGCAGGACAGGGAACGGACAATCAGCCCCAGCATTTT	CSVAGQGTDNQPQHF
few	TRBD1	TRBV6-5	TRBJ2-5	TGTGCCACAGGGGGTGGGAAGACCCAGTACTTC	CATGGGKTQYF
.	TRBD2	TRBV29-1	TRBJ2-1	TGCAGCGTTCCCAGGGGAGCGGGAGGTTCCTACAATGAGCAGTTCTTC	CSVPRGAGGSYNEQFF
.	.	TRBV7-9	TRBJ1-4	TGTGCCAGCAGCTCGCCCCCTGGTCAGGGAATAAATGAAAAACTGTTTTTT	CASSSPPGQGINEKLFF
once	TRBD1	TRBV7-8	TRBJ1-5	TGTGCCAGCAGCTTGGACAGGGGGCAGCCCCAGCATTTT	CASSLDRGQPQHF
.	.	TRBV6-6	TRBJ1-5	TGTGCCAGCAGTTACTCCCAGGGCGGGATTCAGCCCCAGCATTTT	CASSYSQGGIQPQHF
.	TRBD1	TRBV6-5	TRBJ2-6	TGTGCCACCTGGGACAGGTACTCTGGGGCCAACGTCCTGACTTTC	CATWDRYSGANVLTF
.	.	TRBV5-1	TRBJ2-3	TGCGCCAGCAGCTTGTTTGTCGGGGGTGTTCAGTCAGATACGCAGTATTTT	CASSLFVGGVQSDTQYF
once	TRBD1	TRBV27	TRBJ1-4	TGTGCCAGCAGGGGACAGCTGAATGAAAAACTGTTTTTT	CASRGQLNEKLFF
.	TRBD1	TRBV29-1	TRBJ1-2	TGCAGCGTTCGTTTCGGGGTTGGACAGGGGGGCGGCTACACCTTC	CSVRFGVGQGGGYTF
.	TRBD2	TRBV3-1/TRBV3-2	TRBJ2-1	TGTGCCAGCAGCCAAGACCCGACTAGCGGGAGCCGGAATGAGCAGTTCTTC	CASSQDPTSGSRNEQFF
.	.	TRBV19	TRBJ1-5	TGTGCCAGAGAACCGACAGAAACCACCACCTATAGCAATCAGCCCCAGCATTTT	CAREPTETTTYSNQPQHF
.	.	TRBV7-9	TRBJ1-5	TGTGCCAGCAGCTTAGACCGGGATCAGCCCCAGCATTTT	CASSLDRDQPQHF
.	.	TRBV10-3	TRBJ1-2	TGTGCCATCAGTGACACCACACTTGACTTATACTATGGCTACACCTTC	CAISDTTLDLYYGYTF
.	.	TRBV28	TRBJ1-4	TGTGCCAGCAGTTTAATAGGGCGGGGACTAAATGAAAAACTGTTTTTT	CASSLIGRGLNEKLFF
.	.	TRBV9	TRBJ2-2	TGTGCCAGCAGCGTTCTCAGGTCAAGCGGGGAGCTGTTTTTT	CASSVLRSSGELFF
.	.	TRBV7-2	TRBJ2-1	TGTGCCAGCAGCTTAAGCCGAACCTTCCATGAGCAGTTCTTC	CASSLSRTFHEQFF
.	.	TRBV5-1	TRBJ1-1	TGCGCCAGCAGCTTGGTTAGCTTGAACACTGAAGCTTTCTTT	CASSLVSLNTEAFF
.	.	TRBV29-1	TRBJ2-7	TGCAGCGCAGGCCAGGGGATCGGCGAGCAGTACTTC	CSAGQGIGEQYF
.	.	TRBV7-3	TRBJ2-1	TGTGCCAGCAGCCCACAGGCGGCCAGCAATGAGCAGTTCTTC	CASSPQAASNEQFF
.	.	TRBV6-5	TRBJ2-1	TGTGCCAGCATTAACCCTTCCGTGGTCGGTCACGCGTTCTTC	CASINPSVVGHAFF
.	.	TRBV7-9	TRBJ2-1	TGTGCCAGCAGCTCCAAGATTCGGGTTGGCAATGAGCAGTTCTTC	CASSSKIRVGNEQFF
few	.	TRBV27	TRBJ1-3	TGTGCCAGCAGTCAAACAGGGTCTGGAAACACCATATATTTT	CASSQTGSGNTIYF
.	TRBD2	TRBV2	TRBJ2-1	TGTGCCAGCAGTTCGACTAGCGGGGGGCCTATTAGCTCCTACAATGAGCAGTTCTTC	CASSSTSGGPISSYNEQFF
few	TRBD1	TRBV5-4	TRBJ2-3	TGTGCCAGCAGCTTACAGGGGAGTTCAGATACGCAGTATTTT	CASSLQGSSDTQYF
.	TRBD1	TRBV18	TRBJ2-7	TGTGCCAGCCAACCGGGACAGGCCTACGAGCAGTACTTC	CASQPGQAYEQYF
.	TRBD1	TRBV7-7	TRBJ2-7	TGTGCCAGCAGCTCTAGCGGGACAGGGGGGGAGCAGTACTTC	CASSSSGTGGEQYF
.	.	TRBV5-1	TRBJ2-7	TGCGCCAGCAGCTTGACAGGTGGAGTCTACGAGCAGTACTTC	CASSLTGGVYEQYF
.	TRBD1	TRBV15	TRBJ1-1	TGTGCCACCAGCAGAGGACAGGGGGCCGCCAACACTGAAGCTTTCTTT	CATSRGQGAANTEAFF
.	.	TRBV28	TRBJ1-1	TGTGCCAGCAGTAAAAGGGACATTGTTAGGGACACTGAAGCTTTCTTT	CASSKRDIVRDTEAFF
.	TRBD1	TRBV18	TRBJ2-2	TGTGCCAGCTCAGACAGGGGGCGCACCGGGGAGCTGTTTTTT	CASSDRGRTGELFF
.	.	TRBV12-3/TRBV12-4	TRBJ1-2	TGTGCCAGCACCGTAGGGAGGAGCTATGGCTACACCTTC	CASTVGRSYGYTF
.	.	TRBV12-5	TRBJ2-3	TGTGCTAGTGGCACTCGTGATACGCAGTATTTT	CASGTRDTQYF
.	.	TRBV28	TRBJ1-1	TGTGCCAGCAGTTCGGGACACAGGAACACTGAAGCTTTCTTT	CASSSGHRNTEAFF
.	.	TRBV3-1/TRBV3-2	TRBJ2-7	TGTGCCAGCAGCAACATCCCCTCCTACGAGCAGTACTTC	CASSNIPSYEQYF
.	.	TRBV28	TRBJ1-5	TGTGCCAGCAGTAAACAGGGTGACGGCAATCAGCCCCAGCATTTT	CASSKQGDGNQPQHF
.	TRBD1	TRBV9	TRBJ2-1	TGTGCCAGCAGCGTAGAGCCCCAGGGGGCCAACAATGAGCAGTTCTTC	CASSVEPQGANNEQFF
once	TRBD1	TRBV11-2	TRBJ1-5	TGTGCCAGCAGCTTAGGAGGGGGCGGACGCAATCAGCCCCAGCATTTT	CASSLGGGGRNQPQHF
.	.	TRBV5-5	TRBJ2-3	TGTGCCAGCAGGTCCCGGTGGGGACTTAGCACAGATACGCAGTATTTT	CASRSRWGLSTDTQYF
few	.	TRBV28	TRBJ1-4	TGTGCCAGCAGTTTAGGAGGGGCGAGTGGTGAAAAACTGTTTTTT	CASSLGGASGEKLFF
.	.	TRBV7-2	TRBJ1-5	TGTGCCTCCGCGGGGGGTAGGAATCAGCCCCAGCATTTT	CASAGGRNQPQHF
.	.	TRBV5-1	TRBJ1-1	TGCGCCAGCAGCTTGGGTCTTACAGGGTTTGCGAACACTGAAGCTTTCTTT	CASSLGLTGFANTEAFF
.	.	TRBV19	TRBJ1-2	TGTGCCAGTAGTCTGGCCCAGGGGAGTGGCGTCTATGGCTACACCTTC	CASSLAQGSGVYGYTF
.	.	TRBV28	TRBJ1-1	TGTGCCAGCAGTTTCCCCGGACAGCTGAACACTGAAGCTTTCTTT	CASSFPGQLNTEAFF
.	.	TRBV25-1	TRBJ2-1	TGTGCCAGCAGTGAATGGAAGCGAACTTACTACAATGAGCAGTTCTTC	CASSEWKRTYYNEQFF
.	.	TRBV5-8	TRBJ1-2	TGTGCCAGCAGCTTGGGCAGAGCGGAATATGGCTACACCTTC	CASSLGRAEYGYTF
few	.	TRBV9	TRBJ2-2	TGTGCCAGCAGCGGAGCCTTTAATTCCGGGGAGCTGTTTTTT	CASSGAFNSGELFF
.	.	TRBV6-4	TRBJ2-2	TGTGCCAGCAGTCAGGGAATCGCCGGGGAGCTGTTTTTT	CASSQGIAGELFF